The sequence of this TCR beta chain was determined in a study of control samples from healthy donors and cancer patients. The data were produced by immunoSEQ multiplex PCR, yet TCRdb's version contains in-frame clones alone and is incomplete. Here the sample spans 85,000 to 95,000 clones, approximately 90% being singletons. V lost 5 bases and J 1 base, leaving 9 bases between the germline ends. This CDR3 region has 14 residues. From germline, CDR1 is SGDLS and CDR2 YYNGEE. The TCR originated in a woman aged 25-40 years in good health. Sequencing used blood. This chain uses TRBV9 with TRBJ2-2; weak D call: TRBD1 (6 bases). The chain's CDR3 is CASRQGVNTGELFF. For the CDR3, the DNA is TGTGCCAGCAGACAGGGTGTGAACACCGGGGAGCTGTTTTTT.